The present entry profiles one T cell receptor (beta chain) with its context. The antigen remains unidentified. TCRdb re-called clones from the PCR reads using MiXCR. The sample has about 5,000 clones, roughly 35% seen once; the top ten hold 25% to 35%. The record originates from a study of metastatic and nonmetastatic thyroid tumors. Study observations and caveats: Malignant thyroid tumors reportedly exceeded benign nodules significantly in TCR beta diversity, with the difference appearing in blood and tumor.

The CDR3 sequence is 15 residues long. Trimming removed 7 bases from V and 5 bases from J; junction bases left unmatched: 14. Per germline, CDR1 SGDLS and CDR2 YYNGEE. Patients had received no treatment of any kind before thyroid surgery. This rearrangement joins TRBV9 to TRBJ1-2; the match to TRBD1 covers 7 bases. The clonotype originates from a male donor with papillary thyroid cancer or a benign thyroid nodule (not recorded which). Some clones in this sample may be carry-over from other donors' samples. Source material: adjacent normal tissue. The CDR3: CASSPPTGREYGYTF. In DNA form, the CDR3 reads TGTGCCAGCTCACCACCGACAGGGCGGGAATATGGCTACACCTTC.